These 4 T cell receptor beta chains share one sample of origin, sequenced in a study of shared clonotypes between healthy human individuals. Clones were sequenced by immunoSEQ multiplex PCR, and TCRdb holds only the in-frame ones, with some missing. This sample has roughly 1 million clones, with roughly 74% found just once. Material for sequencing was memory CD4+ T cells from PBMCs. The subset here: CD45RA-negative fraction. These TCRs come from a man aged 18 to 29 in good health. Some clones in this sample may be carry-over from other donors' samples.

This chain joins TRBV5-1 and TRBJ2-1; D remains unclear. Germline-derived CDR1 and CDR2 are SGHRS and YFSETQ. V was clipped by 4 bases and J by 0 bases, with 8 bases between them. The CDR3 is made up of 14 amino acids. CDR3 in amino acids: CASSAMSSYNEQFF. The CDR3 DNA reads as TGCGCCAGCAGCGCGATGAGCTCCTACAATGAGCAGTTCTTC.

The chain combines TRBV30 with TRBJ1-1; D is undetermined. The CDR3 sequence is 14 residues long. In germline, CDR1 is GTSNPN, CDR2 SVGIG (reference sequence). V lost 1 base and J 8 bases, leaving 17 bases between the germline ends. CDR3 loop: CAWSEGIYSREAFF. CDR3 sequence (DNA): TGTGCCTGGAGTGAGGGCATTTACTCACGGGAAGCTTTCTTT.

This clone was detected a few times. The J gene is TRBJ2-7, the V gene TRBV18, with TRBD1 as a possible D gene (6 bases). This CDR3 is 14 amino acids long. CDR1 KGHSH and CDR2 LQKENI come from the germline V gene. V dropped 4 bases and J dropped 3 bases, with 13 bases sitting between them. In DNA, the CDR3 is TGTGCCAGCTCACAACAGGGTGTGCTCTACGAGCAGTACTTC. It specifies CASSQQGVLYEQYF. Full variable domain (rest looked up from reference TRBV18 and TRBJ2-7): NAGVMQNPRHLVRRRGQEARLRCSPMKGHSHVYWYRQLPEEGLKFMVYLQKENIIDESGMPKERFSAEFPKEGPSILRIQQVVRGDSAAYFCASSQQGVLYEQYFGPGTRLTVT.

Regarding this clone: The sample carries other DNA sequences with the same CDR3. The chain recombines TRBV30 with TRBJ1-2; 8 bases are a match to TRBD1. Trimming took 0 bases from V and 5 from J; bases not matched to a gene: 8. The CDR3 has 15 amino acids. The germline V gene encodes CDR1 GTSNPN and CDR2 SVGIG (reference sequence). CDR3 loop: CAWSVRGTGVYGYTF. CDR3 coding DNA: TGTGCCTGGAGTGTACGAGGGACAGGCGTTTATGGCTACACCTTC.